These T cell receptor beta chains were read from a single sample in a study of T cells after yellow fever vaccination. In TCRdb, the 5' RACE reads were re-called with MiXCR into one record per CDR3 protein. The sample carries about 630,000 distinct CDR3 sequences, roughly an eighth recorded once. The material sequenced was PBMCs, taken on the day of the yellow fever booster vaccination. Receptors were obtained from a man aged 25-40 years who received the YFV17D yellow fever vaccine. Both conserved end residues are part of each CDR3. Fields, in order: D gene, clone size, J gene, V gene, CDR3 protein, CDR3 DNA. The D gene is left open where the match is weak. Clone size is not always given. Where it is, it says once, few, many or a class for expanded clones.

>NA|many|TRBJ2-7|TRBV27
CASSLIGTANEQYF
TGTGCCAGCAGTTTAATTGGGACCGCGAACGAGCAGTACTTC
>NA|NA|TRBJ1-2|TRBV4-3
CASSQESPLDYGYTF
TGCGCCAGCAGCCAAGAGTCCCCGCTGGACTATGGCTACACCTTC
>NA|few|TRBJ1-1|TRBV7-9
CASSLKSVDTEAFF
TGTGCCAGCAGCTTAAAGTCGGTCGACACTGAAGCTTTCTTT
>NA|NA|TRBJ1-2|TRBV12-3/TRBV12-4
CASSLSLGSPYGYTF
TGTGCCAGCAGTTTAAGCCTTGGCAGCCCGTATGGCTACACCTTC
>NA|few|TRBJ2-7|TRBV7-8
CASRSRDTNPYEQYF
TGTGCCAGCAGGAGTCGGGACACCAACCCCTACGAGCAGTACTTC
>NA|many|TRBJ1-4|TRBV5-4
CASSLDPNEKLFF
TGTGCCAGCAGCTTGGACCCCAATGAAAAACTGTTTTTT
>NA|few|TRBJ2-3|TRBV19
CASSTSGSGTDTQYF
TGTGCCAGTAGTACTTCGGGTAGCGGCACAGATACGCAGTATTTT
>TRBD1|NA|TRBJ2-7|TRBV27
CASTPDRGRFYEQYF
TGTGCCAGCACCCCTGACAGGGGGCGATTCTACGAGCAGTACTTC
>NA|few|TRBJ2-7|TRBV7-8
CASSLVGSLSYEQYF
TGTGCCAGCAGCTTAGTCGGGAGTCTCTCCTACGAGCAGTACTTC
>NA|NA|TRBJ2-5|TRBV6-1
CASRLRVGYQETQYF
TGTGCCAGCAGGTTGAGGGTGGGGTACCAAGAGACCCAGTACTTC
>NA|NA|TRBJ1-2|TRBV12-3/TRBV12-4
CASFQSGTPGYTF
TGTGCCAGTTTTCAATCCGGGACGCCTGGCTACACCTTC
>NA|NA|TRBJ2-7|TRBV20-1
CSAQSGTPDYEQYF
TGCAGTGCGCAGTCCGGGACTCCTGACTACGAGCAGTACTTC
>NA|NA|TRBJ1-2|TRBV5-1
CASSLAPGGNGYTF
TGCGCCAGCAGCTTGGCTCCGGGGGGGAATGGCTACACCTTC
>NA|few|TRBJ2-2|TRBV10-3
CAISEGKSGELFF
TGTGCCATCAGTGAGGGGAAGTCCGGGGAGCTGTTTTTT
>NA|few|TRBJ1-1|TRBV5-1
CASSSVAMNTEAFF
TGCGCCAGCAGCTCGGTGGCTATGAACACTGAAGCTTTCTTT
>NA|many|TRBJ2-1|TRBV7-2
CASSLDWGSYNEQFF
TGTGCCAGCAGCTTAGACTGGGGCTCCTACAATGAGCAGTTCTTC
>NA|few|TRBJ2-3|TRBV24-1
CATSVSGTTRGTQYF
TGTGCCACCAGTGTGTCGGGGACAACCAGAGGTACGCAGTATTTT
>NA|many|TRBJ1-5|TRBV20-1
CSARDYPGAGQPQHF
TGCAGTGCTAGAGATTATCCGGGGGCAGGTCAGCCCCAGCATTTT
>NA|many|TRBJ2-5|TRBV4-2
CASSLSGPGGYQETQYF
TGTGCCAGCAGCCTCTCTGGTCCAGGGGGGTACCAAGAGACCCAGTACTTC
>NA|NA|TRBJ2-7|TRBV6-2/TRBV6-3
CASSYSAGQTSYEQYF
TGTGCCAGCAGTTACTCTGCGGGACAGACCTCCTACGAGCAGTACTTC
>NA|few|TRBJ1-1|TRBV18
CASSLATVNTEAFF
TGTGCCAGCTCACTCGCGACGGTGAACACTGAAGCTTTCTTT
>TRBD2|few|TRBJ2-1|TRBV7-9
CASSPPRMTSGYNEQFF
TGTGCCAGCAGCCCCCCACGCATGACTAGCGGATACAATGAGCAGTTCTTC
>NA|few|TRBJ2-7|TRBV9
CASSVDGFSYEQYF
TGTGCCAGCAGCGTAGACGGTTTTTCTTACGAGCAGTACTTC
>TRBD1|NA|TRBJ2-7|TRBV20-1
CSASNTGGIYEQYF
TGCAGTGCCTCGAATACAGGGGGTATATACGAGCAGTACTTC
>NA|NA|TRBJ1-3|TRBV18
CASSPPTNTIYF
TGTGCCAGCTCACCACCTACCAACACCATATATTTT
>NA|few|TRBJ2-1|TRBV6-2/TRBV6-3
CASSYSGVPYNEQFF
TGTGCCAGCAGTTACTCGGGAGTCCCCTACAATGAGCAGTTCTTC
>NA|few|TRBJ1-2|TRBV5-1
CASSGGYNYGYTF
TGCGCCAGCAGCGGCGGTTATAACTATGGCTACACCTTC
>NA|few|TRBJ1-4|TRBV20-1
CSAHPVGGATNEKLFF
TGCAGTGCGCACCCCGTTGGGGGCGCAACTAATGAAAAACTGTTTTTT
>NA|few|TRBJ2-1|TRBV29-1
CSVDDSRSYNEQFF
TGCAGCGTTGATGACTCACGCTCCTACAATGAGCAGTTCTTC
>TRBD2|few|TRBJ2-5|TRBV20-1
CSASGLAGEIETQYF
TGCAGTGCTTCGGGACTAGCGGGAGAGATAGAGACCCAGTACTTC
>NA|NA|TRBJ2-7|TRBV3-1
CASSQGFVVVEQYF
TGTGCCAGCAGCCAAGGATTCGTCGTCGTGGAGCAGTACTTC
>TRBD1|few|TRBJ1-1|TRBV30
CAWSTLRTGGRTEAFF
TGTGCCTGGAGTACCCTTCGGACAGGGGGACGGACTGAAGCTTTCTTT
>NA|few|TRBJ1-5|TRBV5-6
CASSGYGGRSNQPQHF
TGTGCCAGCAGCGGATACGGGGGGCGAAGCAATCAGCCCCAGCATTTT
>NA|NA|TRBJ2-5|TRBV6-5
CASIFDYLQETQYF
TGTGCCAGCATTTTTGACTACCTCCAAGAGACCCAGTACTTC
>NA|few|TRBJ2-3|TRBV5-1
CASSLATGPSTDTQYF
TGCGCCAGCAGCTTGGCAACGGGACCTAGCACAGATACGCAGTATTTT
>NA|many|TRBJ2-7|TRBV7-9
CASGTYYEQYF
TGTGCCAGCGGGACTTACTACGAGCAGTACTTC
>NA|NA|TRBJ2-3|TRBV21-1
CASSTGRLAGRTDTQFQSDTQYF
TGTGCCAGCAGCACTGGGAGACTAGCGGGACGCACAGATACGCAGTTTCAATCAGATACGCAGTATTTT
>NA|NA|TRBJ2-2|TRBV6-2/TRBV6-3
CASSVGVLRELFF
TGTGCCAGCTCGGTGGGGGTCCTCCGGGAGCTGTTTTTT
>NA|many|TRBJ2-3|TRBV5-1
CASSLGGASTDTQYF
TGCGCCAGCAGCTTGGGCGGAGCTAGCACAGATACGCAGTATTTT
>NA|few|TRBJ2-3|TRBV10-3
CAISESQGYRQYF
TGTGCCATCAGTGAGTCGCAGGGCTATCGGCAGTATTTT
>TRBD2|many|TRBJ2-2|TRBV12-3/TRBV12-4
CASNPGGVAGELFF
TGTGCCAGCAACCCGGGGGGGGTGGCCGGGGAGCTGTTTTTT
>NA|few|TRBJ1-2|TRBV29-1
CSVVNIDGYTF
TGCAGCGTTGTGAATATCGATGGCTACACCTTC
>NA|NA|TRBJ2-1|TRBV6-6
CPSAVNEQFF
TGTCCCAGCGCGGTAAATGAGCAGTTCTTC
>TRBD2|many|TRBJ2-1|TRBV4-3
CASSVAGGNYNEQFF
TGCGCCAGCAGCGTAGCGGGAGGCAATTACAATGAGCAGTTCTTC
>TRBD2|few|TRBJ2-3|TRBV6-2/TRBV6-3
CASSYYHAGADTQYF
TGTGCCAGCAGTTACTACCATGCGGGGGCAGATACGCAGTATTTT
>NA|NA|TRBJ2-5|TRBV7-2
CASSRLGIRETQYF
TGTGCCAGCAGTCGGCTAGGGATAAGAGAGACCCAGTACTTC
>TRBD2|NA|TRBJ2-1|TRBV29-1
CSVGWRELGQFF
TGCAGCGTTGGGTGGCGGGAGCTCGGGCAGTTCTTC
>NA|few|TRBJ2-7|TRBV5-1
CASSATGDPHEQYF
TGCGCCAGCAGCGCAACGGGAGATCCCCACGAGCAGTACTTC
>TRBD1|NA|TRBJ1-2|TRBV9
CASSPRQGVGYGYTF
TGTGCCAGCAGCCCACGACAGGGGGTGGGCTATGGCTACACCTTC
>NA|few|TRBJ2-5|TRBV10-3
CATGKQETGQLQETQYF
TGTGCCACAGGGAAACAGGAAACTGGACAGCTTCAAGAGACCCAGTACTTC
>NA|few|TRBJ2-5|TRBV6-1
CASREGGGRTQYF
TGTGCCAGCAGGGAGGGGGGCGGTCGGACCCAGTACTTC